The source of this T cell receptor beta chain is a study of cytotoxic CD8 clonotypes in ibrutinib-treated CLL. Only in-frame clones appear in the TCRdb table, and some are missing; sequencing was by immunoSEQ multiplex PCR. The data hold tens of thousands of clones, with approximately 87% observed a single time. The input for sequencing was PBMCs, taken after 24 months of ibrutinib treatment. This TCR came from a human donor with chronic lymphocytic leukemia.

The CDR3 DNA reads TGTGCCAGCAGCCGCGGACTAGCGGGAGCCAATGAGCAGTTCTTC. It codes for CASSRGLAGANEQFF. The V and J genes are TRBV14 and TRBJ2-1; 13 bases map to TRBD2. The junction had 3 bases not matched to a gene; V was cut back by 4 bases and J by 6 bases. Germline CDR1 SGHDN, CDR2 FVKESK. This CDR3 spans 15 amino acids.